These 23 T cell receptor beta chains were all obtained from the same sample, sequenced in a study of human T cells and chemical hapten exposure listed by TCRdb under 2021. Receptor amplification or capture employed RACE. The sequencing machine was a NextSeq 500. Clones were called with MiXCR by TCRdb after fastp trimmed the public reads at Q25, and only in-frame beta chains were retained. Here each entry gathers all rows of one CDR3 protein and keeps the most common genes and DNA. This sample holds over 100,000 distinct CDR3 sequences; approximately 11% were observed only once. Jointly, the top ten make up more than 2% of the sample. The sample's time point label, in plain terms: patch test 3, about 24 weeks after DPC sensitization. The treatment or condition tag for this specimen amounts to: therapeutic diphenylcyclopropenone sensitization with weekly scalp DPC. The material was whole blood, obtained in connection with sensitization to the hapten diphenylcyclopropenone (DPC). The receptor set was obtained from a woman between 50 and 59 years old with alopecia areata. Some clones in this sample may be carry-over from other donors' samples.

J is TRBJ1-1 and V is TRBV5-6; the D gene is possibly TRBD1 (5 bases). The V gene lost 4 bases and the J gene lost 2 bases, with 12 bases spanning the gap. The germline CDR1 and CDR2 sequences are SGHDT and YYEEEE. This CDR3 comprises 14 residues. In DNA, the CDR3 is TGTGCCAGCAGCCATAGGGGCGCCAACACTGAAGCTTTCTTT. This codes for CASSHRGANTEAFF.

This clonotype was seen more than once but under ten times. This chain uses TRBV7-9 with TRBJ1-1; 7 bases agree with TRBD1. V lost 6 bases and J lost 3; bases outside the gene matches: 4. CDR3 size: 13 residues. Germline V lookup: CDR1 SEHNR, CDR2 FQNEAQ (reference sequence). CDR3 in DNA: TGTGCCAGCAGACGTCAGGGGGACACTGAAGCTTTCTTT. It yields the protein CASRRQGDTEAFF.

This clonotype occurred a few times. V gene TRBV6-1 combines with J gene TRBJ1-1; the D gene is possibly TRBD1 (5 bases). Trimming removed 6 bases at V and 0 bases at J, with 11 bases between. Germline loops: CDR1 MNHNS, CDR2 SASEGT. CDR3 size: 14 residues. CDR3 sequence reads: CASRTGAMNTEAFF. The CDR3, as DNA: TGTGCCAGCAGGACCGGGGCCATGAACACTGAAGCTTTCTTT.

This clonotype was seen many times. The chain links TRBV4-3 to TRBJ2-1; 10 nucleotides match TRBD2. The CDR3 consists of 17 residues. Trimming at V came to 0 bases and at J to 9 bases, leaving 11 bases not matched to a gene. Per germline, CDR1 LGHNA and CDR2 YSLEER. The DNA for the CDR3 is TGCGCCAGCAGCCAAGAGGGAGCGGGAGGGCGAAGCAGTGAGCAGTTCTTC. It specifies CASSQEGAGGRSSEQFF.

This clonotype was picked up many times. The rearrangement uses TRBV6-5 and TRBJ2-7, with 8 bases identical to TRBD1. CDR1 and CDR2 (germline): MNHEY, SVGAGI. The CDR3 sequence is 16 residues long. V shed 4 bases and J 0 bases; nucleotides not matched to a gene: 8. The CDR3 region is CASSSTLTGASYEQYF. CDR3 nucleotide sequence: TGTGCCAGCAGTTCCACCCTGACAGGGGCCTCCTACGAGCAGTACTTC.

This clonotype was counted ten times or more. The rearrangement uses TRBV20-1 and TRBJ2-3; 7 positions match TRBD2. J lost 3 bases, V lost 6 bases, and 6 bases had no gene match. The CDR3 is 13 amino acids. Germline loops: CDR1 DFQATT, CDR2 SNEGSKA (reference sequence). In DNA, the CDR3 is TGCAGTGCGATGAGCGGGGAAACAGATACGCAGTATTTT. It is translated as CSAMSGETDTQYF.

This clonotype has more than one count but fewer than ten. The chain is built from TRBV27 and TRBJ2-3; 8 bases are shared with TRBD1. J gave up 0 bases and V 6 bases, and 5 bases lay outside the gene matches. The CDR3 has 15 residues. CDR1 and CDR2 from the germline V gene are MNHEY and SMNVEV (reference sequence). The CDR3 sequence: CASSTQGVSTDTQYF. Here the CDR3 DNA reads TGTGCCAGCAGCACACAGGGGGTTAGCACAGATACGCAGTATTTT.

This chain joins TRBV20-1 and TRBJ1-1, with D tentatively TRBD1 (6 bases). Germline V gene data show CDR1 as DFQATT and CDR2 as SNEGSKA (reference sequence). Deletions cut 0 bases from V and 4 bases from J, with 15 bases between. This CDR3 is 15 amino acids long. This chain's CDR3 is CSARDPRGAGTEAFF. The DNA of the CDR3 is TGCAGTGCTAGAGACCCGAGGGGGGCAGGCACTGAAGCTTTCTTT.

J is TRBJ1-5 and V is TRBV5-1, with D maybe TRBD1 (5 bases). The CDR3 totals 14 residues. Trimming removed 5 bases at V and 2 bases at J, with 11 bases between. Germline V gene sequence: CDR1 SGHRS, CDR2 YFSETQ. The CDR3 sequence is CASRPGTGNQPQHF. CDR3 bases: TGCGCCAGCAGACCCGGGACCGGCAATCAGCCCCAGCATTTT.

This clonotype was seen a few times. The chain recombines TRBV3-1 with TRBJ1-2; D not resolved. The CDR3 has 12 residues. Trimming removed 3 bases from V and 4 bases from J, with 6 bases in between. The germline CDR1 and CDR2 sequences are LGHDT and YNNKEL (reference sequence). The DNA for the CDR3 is TGTGCCAGCAGCCAGCAGTCCTATGGCTACACCTTC. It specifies CASSQQSYGYTF.

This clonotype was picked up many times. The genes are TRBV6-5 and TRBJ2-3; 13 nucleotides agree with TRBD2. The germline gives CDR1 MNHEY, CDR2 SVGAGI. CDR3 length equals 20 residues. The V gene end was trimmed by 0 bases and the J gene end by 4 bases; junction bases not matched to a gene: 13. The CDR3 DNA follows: TGTGCCAGCAGTTACTCCCCTCTCCTTACTAGCGGGAGGGTTTCAGATACGCAGTATTTT. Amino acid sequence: CASSYSPLLTSGRVSDTQYF.

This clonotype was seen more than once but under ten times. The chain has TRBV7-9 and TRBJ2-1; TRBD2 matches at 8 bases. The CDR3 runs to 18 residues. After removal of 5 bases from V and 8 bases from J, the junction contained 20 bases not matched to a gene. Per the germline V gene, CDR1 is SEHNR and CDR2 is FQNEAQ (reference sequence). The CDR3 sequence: CASSPSLGTSGREDEQFF. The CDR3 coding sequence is TGTGCCAGCAGCCCCAGCCTGGGAACTAGCGGCCGGGAAGATGAGCAGTTCTTC.

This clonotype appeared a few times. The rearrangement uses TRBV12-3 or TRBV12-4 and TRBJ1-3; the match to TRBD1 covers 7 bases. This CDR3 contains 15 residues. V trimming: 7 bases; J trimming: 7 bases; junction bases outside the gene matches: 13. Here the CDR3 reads CASTPSGQKINTIYF. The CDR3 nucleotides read TGTGCCAGCACCCCATCGGGACAGAAAATTAACACCATATATTTT.

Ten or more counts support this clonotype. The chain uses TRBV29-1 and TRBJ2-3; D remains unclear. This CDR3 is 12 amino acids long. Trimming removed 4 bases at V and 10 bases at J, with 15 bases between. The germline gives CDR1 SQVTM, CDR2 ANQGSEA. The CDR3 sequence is CSVGGPQIPQYF. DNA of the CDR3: TGCAGCGTTGGTGGACCTCAGATACCGCAGTATTTT.

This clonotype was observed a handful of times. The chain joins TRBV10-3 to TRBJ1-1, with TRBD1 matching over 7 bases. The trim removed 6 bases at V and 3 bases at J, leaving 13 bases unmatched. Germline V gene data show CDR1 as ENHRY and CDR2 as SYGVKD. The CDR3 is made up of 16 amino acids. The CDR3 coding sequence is TGTGCCATCAGGAATGGCAGGGGGTCTGAGGACACTGAAGCTTTCTTT. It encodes CAIRNGRGSEDTEAFF.

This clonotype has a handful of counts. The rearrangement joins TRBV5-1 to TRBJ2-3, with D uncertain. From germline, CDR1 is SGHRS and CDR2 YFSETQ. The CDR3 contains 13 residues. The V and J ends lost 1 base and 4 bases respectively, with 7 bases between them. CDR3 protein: CASSLSGADTQYF. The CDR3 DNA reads TGCGCCAGCAGCTTGTCTGGGGCAGATACGCAGTATTTT.

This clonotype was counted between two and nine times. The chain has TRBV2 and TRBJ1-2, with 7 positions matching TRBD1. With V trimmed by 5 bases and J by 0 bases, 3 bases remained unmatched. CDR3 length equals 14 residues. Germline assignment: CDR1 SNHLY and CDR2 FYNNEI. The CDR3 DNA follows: TGTGCCAGCAGTCGACAGGGCCCTAACTATGGCTACACCTTC. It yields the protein CASSRQGPNYGYTF.

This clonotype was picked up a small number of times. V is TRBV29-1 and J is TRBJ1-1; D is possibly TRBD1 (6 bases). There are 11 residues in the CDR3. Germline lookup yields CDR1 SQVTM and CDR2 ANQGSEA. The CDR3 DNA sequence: TGCACCGCAGGGGTTAGCACTGAAGCTTTCTTT. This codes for CTAGVSTEAFF.

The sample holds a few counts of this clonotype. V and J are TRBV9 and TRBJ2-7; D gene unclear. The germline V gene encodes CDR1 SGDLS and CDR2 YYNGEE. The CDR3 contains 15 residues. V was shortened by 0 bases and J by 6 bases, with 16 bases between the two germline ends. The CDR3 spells CASSVGVLLGSEQYF. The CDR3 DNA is TGTGCCAGCAGCGTAGGGGTTCTCCTTGGAAGCGAGCAGTACTTC.

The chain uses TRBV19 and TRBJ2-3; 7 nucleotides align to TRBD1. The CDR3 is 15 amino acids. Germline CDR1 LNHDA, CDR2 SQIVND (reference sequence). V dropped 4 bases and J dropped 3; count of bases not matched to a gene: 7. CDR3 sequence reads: CASSRDRAVTDTQYF. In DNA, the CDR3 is TGTGCCAGTAGTAGAGACAGGGCTGTGACAGATACGCAGTATTTT. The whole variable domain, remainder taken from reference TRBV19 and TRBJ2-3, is DGGITQSPKYLFRKEGQNVTLSCEQNLNHDAMYWYRQDPGQGLRLIYYSQIVNDFQKGDIAEGYSVSREKKESFPLTVTSAQKNPTAFYLCASSRDRAVTDTQYFGPGTRLTVL.

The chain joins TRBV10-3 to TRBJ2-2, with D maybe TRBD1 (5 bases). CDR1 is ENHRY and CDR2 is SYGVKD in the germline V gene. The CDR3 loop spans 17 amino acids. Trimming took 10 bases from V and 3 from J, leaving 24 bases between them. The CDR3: CASIGFQGNEDTGELFF. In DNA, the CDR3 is TGTGCCAGTATTGGATTTCAGGGCAACGAGGACACCGGGGAGCTGTTTTTT.

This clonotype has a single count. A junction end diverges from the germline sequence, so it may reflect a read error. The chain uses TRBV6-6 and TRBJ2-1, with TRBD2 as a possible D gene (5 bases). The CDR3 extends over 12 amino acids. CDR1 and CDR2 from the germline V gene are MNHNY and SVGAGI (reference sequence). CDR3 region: CANSPRLSSEFF. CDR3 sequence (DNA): TGTGCCAACAGTCCCCGACTAAGTTCGGAGTTCTTC.

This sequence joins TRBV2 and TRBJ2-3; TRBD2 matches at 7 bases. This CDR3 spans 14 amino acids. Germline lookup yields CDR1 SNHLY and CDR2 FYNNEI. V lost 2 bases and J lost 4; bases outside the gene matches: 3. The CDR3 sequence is CASSEREGPDTQYF. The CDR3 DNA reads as TGTGCCAGCAGTGAAAGGGAGGGCCCAGATACGCAGTATTTT. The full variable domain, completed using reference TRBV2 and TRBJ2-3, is EPEVTQTPSHQVTQMGQEVILRCVPISNHLYFYWYRQILGQKVEFLVSFYNNEISEKSEIFDDQFSVERPDGSNFTLKIRSTKLEDSAMYFCASSEREGPDTQYFGPGTRLTVL.